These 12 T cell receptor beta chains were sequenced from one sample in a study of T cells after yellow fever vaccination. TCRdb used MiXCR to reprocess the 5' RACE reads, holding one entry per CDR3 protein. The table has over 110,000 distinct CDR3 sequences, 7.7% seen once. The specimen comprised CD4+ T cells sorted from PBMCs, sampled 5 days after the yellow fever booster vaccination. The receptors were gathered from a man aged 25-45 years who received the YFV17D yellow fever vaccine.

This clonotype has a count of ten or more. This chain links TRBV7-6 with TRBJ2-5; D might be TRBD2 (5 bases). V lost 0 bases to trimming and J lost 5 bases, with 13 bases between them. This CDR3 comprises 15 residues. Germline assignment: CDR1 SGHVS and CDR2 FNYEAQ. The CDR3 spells CASSLAESRGETQYF. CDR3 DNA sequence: TGTGCCAGCAGCTTAGCCGAGTCCCGAGGGGAGACCCAGTACTTC.

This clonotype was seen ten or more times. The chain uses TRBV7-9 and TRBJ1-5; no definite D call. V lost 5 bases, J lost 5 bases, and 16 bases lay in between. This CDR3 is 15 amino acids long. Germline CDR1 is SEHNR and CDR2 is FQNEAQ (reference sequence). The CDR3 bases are TGTGCCAGCAGCCGCGCGGGAGGTTGGGATCAGCCCCAGCATTTT. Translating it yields CASSRAGGWDQPQHF.

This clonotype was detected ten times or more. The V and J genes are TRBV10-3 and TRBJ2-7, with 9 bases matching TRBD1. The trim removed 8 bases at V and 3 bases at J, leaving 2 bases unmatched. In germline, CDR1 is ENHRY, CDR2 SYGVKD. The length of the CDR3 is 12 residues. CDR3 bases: TGTGCCATCGGGGACAGGGACTACGAGCAGTACTTC. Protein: CAIGDRDYEQYF.

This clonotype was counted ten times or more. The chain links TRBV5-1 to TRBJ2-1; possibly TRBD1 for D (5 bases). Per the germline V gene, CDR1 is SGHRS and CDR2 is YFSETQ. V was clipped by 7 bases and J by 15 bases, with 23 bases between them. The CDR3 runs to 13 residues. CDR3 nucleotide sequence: TGCGCCAGCTCAACCGGACACAGGAACGGGTGGTTCTTC. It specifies CASSTGHRNGWFF.

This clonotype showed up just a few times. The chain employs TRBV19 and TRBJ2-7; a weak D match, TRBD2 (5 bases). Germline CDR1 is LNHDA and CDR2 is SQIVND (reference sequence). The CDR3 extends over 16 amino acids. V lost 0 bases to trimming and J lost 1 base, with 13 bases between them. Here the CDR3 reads CASSIDREGISYEQYF. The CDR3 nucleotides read TGTGCCAGTAGTATAGATCGCGAGGGTATTTCCTACGAGCAGTACTTC.

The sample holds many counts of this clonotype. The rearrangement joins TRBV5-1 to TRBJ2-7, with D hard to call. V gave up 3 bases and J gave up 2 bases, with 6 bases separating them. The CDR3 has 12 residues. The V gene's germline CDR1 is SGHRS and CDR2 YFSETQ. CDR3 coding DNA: TGCGCCAGCAGCTCCGACACCTACGAGCAGTACTTC. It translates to CASSSDTYEQYF.

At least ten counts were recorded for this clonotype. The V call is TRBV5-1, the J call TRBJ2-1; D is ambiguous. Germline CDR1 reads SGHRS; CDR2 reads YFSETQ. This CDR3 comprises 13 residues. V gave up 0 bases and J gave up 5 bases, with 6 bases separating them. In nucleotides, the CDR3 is TGCGCCAGCAGCTTGGTCGTTAACAATGAGCAGTTCTTC. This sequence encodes CASSLVVNNEQFF.

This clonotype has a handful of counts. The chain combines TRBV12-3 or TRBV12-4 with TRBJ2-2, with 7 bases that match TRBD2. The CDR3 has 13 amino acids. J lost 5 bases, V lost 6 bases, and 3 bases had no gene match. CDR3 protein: CASRERETGELFF. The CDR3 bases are TGTGCCAGCAGAGAGCGGGAAACCGGGGAGCTGTTTTTT.

CDR3 region: CASSQGFLGPQHF. The CDR3 nucleotides are TGTGCCAGCAGCCAAGGGTTTTTAGGGCCCCAGCATTTT. This sequence joins TRBV14 and TRBJ1-5; D ambiguous. The CDR3 spans 13 residues. Germline V lookup: CDR1 SGHDN, CDR2 FVKESK. With 1 base removed from V and 9 bases from J, the gap between germline ends came to 10 bases.

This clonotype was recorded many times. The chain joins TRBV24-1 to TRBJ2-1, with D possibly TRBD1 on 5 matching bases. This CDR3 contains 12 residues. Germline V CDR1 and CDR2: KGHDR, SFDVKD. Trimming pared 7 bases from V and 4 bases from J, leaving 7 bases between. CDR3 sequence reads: CATRGAYNEQFF. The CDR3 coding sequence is TGTGCCACCAGAGGGGCTTACAATGAGCAGTTCTTC.

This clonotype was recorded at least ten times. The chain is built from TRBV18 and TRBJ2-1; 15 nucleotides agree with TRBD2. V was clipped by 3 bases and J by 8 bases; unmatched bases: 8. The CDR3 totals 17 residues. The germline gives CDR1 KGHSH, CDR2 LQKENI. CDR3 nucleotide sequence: TGTGCCAGCTCACCCGGACTAGCGGGAGGGCCTTTTTATGAGCAGTTCTTC. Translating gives CASSPGLAGGPFYEQFF.

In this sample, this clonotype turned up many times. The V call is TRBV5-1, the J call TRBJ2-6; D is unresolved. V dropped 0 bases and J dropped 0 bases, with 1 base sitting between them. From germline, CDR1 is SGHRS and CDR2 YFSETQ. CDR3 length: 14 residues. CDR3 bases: TGCGCCAGCAGCTTGGGCTCTGGGGCCAACGTCCTGACTTTC. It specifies CASSLGSGANVLTF.